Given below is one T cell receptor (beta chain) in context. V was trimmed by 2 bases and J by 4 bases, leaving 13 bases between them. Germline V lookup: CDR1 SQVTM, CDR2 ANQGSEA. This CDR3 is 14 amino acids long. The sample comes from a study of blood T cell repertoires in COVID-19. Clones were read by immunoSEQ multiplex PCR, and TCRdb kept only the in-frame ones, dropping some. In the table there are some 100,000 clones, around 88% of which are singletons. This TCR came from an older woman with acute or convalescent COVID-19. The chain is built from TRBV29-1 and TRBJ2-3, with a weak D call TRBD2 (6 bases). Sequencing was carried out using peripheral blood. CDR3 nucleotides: TGCAGCGTTGAAAGGGAGGTGGGTGCAGATACGCAGTATTTT. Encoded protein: CSVEREVGADTQYF.